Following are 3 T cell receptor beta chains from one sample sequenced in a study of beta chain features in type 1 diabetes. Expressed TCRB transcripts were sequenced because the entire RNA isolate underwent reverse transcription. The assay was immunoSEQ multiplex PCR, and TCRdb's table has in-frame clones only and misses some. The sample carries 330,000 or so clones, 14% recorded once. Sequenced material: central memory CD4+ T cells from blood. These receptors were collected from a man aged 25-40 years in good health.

The CDR3 nucleotides read TGTGCCAGCAGTTTATACGGAGCTCACACCGGGGAGCTGTTTTTT. This sequence encodes CASSLYGAHTGELFF. This chain connects TRBV27 to TRBJ2-2, with D hard to call. In germline, CDR1 is MNHEY, CDR2 SMNVEV (reference sequence). The CDR3 totals 15 residues. The V gene lost 1 base and the J gene lost 3 bases, with 9 bases spanning the gap.

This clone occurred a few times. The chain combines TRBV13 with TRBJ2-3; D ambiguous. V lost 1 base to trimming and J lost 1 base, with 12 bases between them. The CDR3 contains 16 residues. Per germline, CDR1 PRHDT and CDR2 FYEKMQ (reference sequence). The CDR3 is CASSLEQGWGTDTQYF. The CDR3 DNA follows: TGTGCCAGCAGCTTAGAACAAGGTTGGGGCACAGATACGCAGTATTTT.

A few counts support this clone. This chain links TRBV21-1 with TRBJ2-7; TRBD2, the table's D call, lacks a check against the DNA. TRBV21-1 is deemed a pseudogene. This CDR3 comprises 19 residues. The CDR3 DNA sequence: TGTGCCAGCAGCAAAGATCACCGGCCCGACCCTCCACGGAGCGACGAGCAGTACTTC. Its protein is CASSKDHRPDPPRSDEQYF.